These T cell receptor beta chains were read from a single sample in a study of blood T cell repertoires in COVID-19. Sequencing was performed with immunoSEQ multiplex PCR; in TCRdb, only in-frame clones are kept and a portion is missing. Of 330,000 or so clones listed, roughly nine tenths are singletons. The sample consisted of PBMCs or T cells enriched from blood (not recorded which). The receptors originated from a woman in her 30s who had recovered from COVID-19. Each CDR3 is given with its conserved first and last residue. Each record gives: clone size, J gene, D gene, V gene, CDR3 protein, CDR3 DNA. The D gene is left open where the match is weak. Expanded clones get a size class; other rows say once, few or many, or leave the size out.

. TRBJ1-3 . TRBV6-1 CASSEGPADTIYF TGTGCCAGCAGTGAAGGGCCCGCTGACACCATATATTTT
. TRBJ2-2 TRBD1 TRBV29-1 CSAIRDRRAGELFF TGCAGCGCTATCCGGGACAGGAGGGCCGGGGAGCTGTTTTTT
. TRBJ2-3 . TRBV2 CASKGRVTDTQYF TGTGCCAGCAAAGGGCGGGTCACAGATACGCAGTATTTT
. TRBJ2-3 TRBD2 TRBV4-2 CASSQFRGSGVGTSTDTQYF TGTGCCAGCAGCCAATTCAGGGGTAGCGGGGTCGGAACTAGCACAGATACGCAGTATTTT
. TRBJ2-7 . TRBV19 CASRSPGLNEQYF TGTGCCAGTAGATCACCGGGACTGAACGAGCAGTACTTC
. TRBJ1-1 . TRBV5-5 CASSRGPGANTEAFF TGTGCCAGCAGCCGAGGTCCAGGGGCGAACACTGAAGCTTTCTTT
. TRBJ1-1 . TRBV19 CASSWSRENTEAFF TGTGCTAGTAGCTGGAGCCGGGAGAACACTGAAGCTTTCTTT
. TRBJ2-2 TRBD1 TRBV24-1 CATSDEGQGNTGELFF TGTGCCACCAGTGATGAGGGACAGGGGAACACCGGGGAGCTGTTTTTT
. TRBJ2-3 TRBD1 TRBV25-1 CASRLGQGRTDTQYF TGTGCCAGCAGACTAGGACAGGGGAGGACAGATACGCAGTATTTT
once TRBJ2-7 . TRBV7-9 CASSPGQRGTYEQYF TGTGCCAGCAGCCCAGGACAGCGGGGAACCTACGAGCAGTACTTC
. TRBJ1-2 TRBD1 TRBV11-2 CASSRGQGTRAIGYTF TGTGCCAGCAGCCGGGGACAGGGGACTCGGGCCATTGGCTACACCTTC
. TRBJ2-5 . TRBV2 CASSDGVGETQYF TGTGCCAGCAGTGACGGGGTGGGAGAGACCCAGTACTTC
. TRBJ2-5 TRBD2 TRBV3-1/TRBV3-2 CASSQGEAGVVQETQYF TGTGCCAGCAGCCAAGGGGAGGCGGGAGTAGTTCAAGAGACCCAGTACTTC
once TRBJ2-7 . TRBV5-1 CASRTGPDEQYF TGCGCCAGCAGGACAGGTCCGGACGAGCAGTACTTC
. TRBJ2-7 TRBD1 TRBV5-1 CASSLGDSPYEQYF TGCGCCAGCAGCTTGGGGGACAGCCCCTACGAGCAGTACTTC
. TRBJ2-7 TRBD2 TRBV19 CASSRRLAGPSSYEQYF TGTGCCAGTAGTAGGAGGCTAGCGGGACCGAGCTCCTACGAGCAGTACTTC
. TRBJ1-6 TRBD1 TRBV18 CASSPGTANNSPLHF TGTGCCAGCTCACCGGGGACAGCAAATAATTCACCCCTCCACTTT
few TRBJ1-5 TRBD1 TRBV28 CASSRTGTGGSQPQHF TGTGCCAGCAGTCGAACCGGGACAGGGGGCAGTCAGCCCCAGCATTTT
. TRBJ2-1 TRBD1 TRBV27 CASSLFGRGRLGEQFF TGTGCCAGCAGTTTATTCGGCAGGGGGCGCCTTGGTGAGCAGTTCTTC
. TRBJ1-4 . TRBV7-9 CASSLSTGEKLFF TGTGCCAGCAGCTTATCGACAGGTGAAAAACTGTTTTTT
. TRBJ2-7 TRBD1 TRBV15 CATATGTAYEQYF TGTGCCACGGCTACCGGGACAGCATACGAGCAGTACTTC
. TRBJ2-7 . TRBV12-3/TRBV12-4 CASRTDITYEQYF TGTGCCAGCAGGACCGACATAACCTACGAGCAGTACTTC
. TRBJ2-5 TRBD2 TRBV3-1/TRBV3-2 CASSQTSGQETQYF TGTGCCAGCAGCCAAACTAGCGGACAAGAGACCCAGTACTTC
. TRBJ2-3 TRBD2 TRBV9 CASSEGTSGANADTQYF TGTGCCAGCAGCGAAGGGACTAGCGGGGCGAACGCAGATACGCAGTATTTT
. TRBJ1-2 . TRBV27 CASSAPGAGNRVYTF TGTGCCAGCAGCGCTCCTGGGGCAGGGAATAGGGTCTACACCTTC
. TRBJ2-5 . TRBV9 CASSVGDGKETQYF TGTGCCAGCAGCGTAGGTGACGGGAAAGAGACCCAGTACTTC
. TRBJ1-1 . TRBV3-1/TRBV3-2 CASSQGAGNTEAFF TGTGCCAGCAGCCAGGGGGCTGGGAACACTGAAGCTTTCTTT
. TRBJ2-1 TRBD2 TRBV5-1 CASSSSGYAYNEQFF TGCGCCAGCAGCTCTAGCGGGTACGCCTACAATGAGCAGTTCTTC
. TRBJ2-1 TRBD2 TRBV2 CASSEVSSGSYNEQFF TGTGCCAGCAGTGAAGTCTCTAGCGGGAGTTACAATGAGCAGTTCTTC
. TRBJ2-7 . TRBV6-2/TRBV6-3 CASSSYYEQYF TGTGCCAGCAGTTCTTACTACGAGCAGTACTTC
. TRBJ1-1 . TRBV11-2 CASSLGAGVLTEAFF TGTGCCAGCAGCTTAGGGGCAGGCGTTCTCACTGAAGCTTTCTTT
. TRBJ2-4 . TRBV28 CASSFLTGAKNIQYF TGTGCCAGCAGTTTTCTAACAGGGGCCAAAAACATTCAGTACTTC
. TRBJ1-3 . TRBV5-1 CASRPETASSGNTIYF TGCGCCAGCAGGCCGGAGACGGCCTCCTCTGGAAACACCATATATTTT
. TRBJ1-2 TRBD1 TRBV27 CASSFGQGGDYGYTF TGTGCCAGCAGTTTTGGACAGGGGGGAGACTATGGCTACACCTTC
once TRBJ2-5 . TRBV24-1 CATSEYETQYF TGTGCCACCAGTGAGTATGAGACCCAGTACTTC
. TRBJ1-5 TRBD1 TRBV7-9 CASSLAGQGEQPQHF TGTGCCAGCAGCTTAGCTGGACAGGGCGAGCAGCCCCAGCATTTT
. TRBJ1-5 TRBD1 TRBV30 CAWSVPGTGGQPQHF TGTGCCTGGAGTGTCCCAGGGACAGGGGGTCAGCCCCAGCATTTT
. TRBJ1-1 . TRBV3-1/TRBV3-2 CASRPGYLNTEAFF TGTGCCAGCAGGCCGGGGTACCTGAACACTGAAGCTTTCTTT
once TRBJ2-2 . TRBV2 CASRKDSTGELFF TGTGCCAGCAGGAAGGACAGCACCGGGGAGCTGTTTTTT
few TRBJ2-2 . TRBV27 CASRGGATTGELFF TGTGCCAGCAGAGGAGGGGCGACCACCGGGGAGCTGTTTTTT
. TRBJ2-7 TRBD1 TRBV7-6 CASRPQGEYEQYF TGTGCCAGCAGGCCTCAGGGGGAATACGAGCAGTACTTC
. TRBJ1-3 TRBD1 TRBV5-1 CASSSLRTGSSGNTIYF TGCGCCAGCAGCTCGCTCAGGACAGGAAGCTCTGGAAACACCATATATTTT
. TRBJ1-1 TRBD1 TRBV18 CASSPRDSVGGEEAFF TGTGCCAGCTCACCACGGGACAGCGTGGGGGGTGAGGAAGCTTTCTTT
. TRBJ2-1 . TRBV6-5 CASSNGQNRNEQFF TGTGCCAGCAGTAACGGACAGAATAGGAATGAGCAGTTCTTC
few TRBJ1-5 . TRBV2 CASSDSIGNQPQHF TGTGCCAGCAGTGATTCTATCGGCAATCAGCCCCAGCATTTT
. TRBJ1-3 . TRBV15 CATSRDPGVSGNTIYF TGTGCCACCAGCAGAGATCCCGGGGTATCTGGAAACACCATATATTTT
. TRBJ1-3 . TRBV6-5 CASTRQSFGNTIYF TGTGCCAGCACCCGACAGTCCTTTGGAAACACCATATATTTT
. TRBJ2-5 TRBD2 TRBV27 CASAAGGRAETQYF TGTGCCAGCGCTGCGGGGGGGCGGGCGGAGACCCAGTACTTC
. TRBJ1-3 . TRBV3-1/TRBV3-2 CASSHRVSGNTIYF TGTGCCAGCAGCCACAGGGTCTCTGGAAACACCATATATTTT
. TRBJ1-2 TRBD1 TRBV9 CASSVGDRANLGYTF TGTGCCAGCAGCGTAGGGGACAGGGCAAACCTTGGCTACACCTTC
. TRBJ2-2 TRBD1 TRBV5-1 CASSSFGTGTNTGELFF TGCGCCAGCAGCTCCTTCGGGACAGGGACGAACACCGGGGAGCTGTTTTTT
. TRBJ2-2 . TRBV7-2 CASSPLLGGAGELFF TGTGCCAGCAGCCCCCTACTAGGTGGGGCCGGGGAGCTGTTTTTT
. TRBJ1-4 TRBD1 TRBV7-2 CASSPTGIYEKLFF TGTGCCAGCAGCCCGACAGGGATCTATGAAAAACTGTTTTTT
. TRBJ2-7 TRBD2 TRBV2 CASSTGASGSIIEQYF TGTGCCAGCAGCACGGGGGCTAGCGGGAGTATTATCGAGCAGTACTTC
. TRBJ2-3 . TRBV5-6 CASTRGTSTDTQYF TGTGCCAGCACCCGCGGGACTAGCACAGATACGCAGTATTTT
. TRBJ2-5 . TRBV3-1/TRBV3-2 CASSHPRNQETQYF TGTGCCAGCAGCCATCCTAGGAACCAAGAGACCCAGTACTTC
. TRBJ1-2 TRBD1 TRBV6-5 CASSSDRGNGYTF TGTGCCAGCAGTTCGGACAGGGGAAATGGCTACACCTTC